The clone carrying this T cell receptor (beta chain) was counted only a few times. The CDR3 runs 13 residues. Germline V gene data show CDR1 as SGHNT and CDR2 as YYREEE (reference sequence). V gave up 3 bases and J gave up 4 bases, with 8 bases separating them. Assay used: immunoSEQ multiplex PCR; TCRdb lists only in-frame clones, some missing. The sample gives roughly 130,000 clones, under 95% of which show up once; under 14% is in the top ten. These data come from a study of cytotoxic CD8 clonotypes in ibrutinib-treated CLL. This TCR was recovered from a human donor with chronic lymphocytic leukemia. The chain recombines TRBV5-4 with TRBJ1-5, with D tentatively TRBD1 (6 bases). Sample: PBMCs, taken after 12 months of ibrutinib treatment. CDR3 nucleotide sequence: TGTGCCAGCAGCTGTACAGGGAATCAGCCCCAGCATTTT. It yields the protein CASSCTGNQPQHF.